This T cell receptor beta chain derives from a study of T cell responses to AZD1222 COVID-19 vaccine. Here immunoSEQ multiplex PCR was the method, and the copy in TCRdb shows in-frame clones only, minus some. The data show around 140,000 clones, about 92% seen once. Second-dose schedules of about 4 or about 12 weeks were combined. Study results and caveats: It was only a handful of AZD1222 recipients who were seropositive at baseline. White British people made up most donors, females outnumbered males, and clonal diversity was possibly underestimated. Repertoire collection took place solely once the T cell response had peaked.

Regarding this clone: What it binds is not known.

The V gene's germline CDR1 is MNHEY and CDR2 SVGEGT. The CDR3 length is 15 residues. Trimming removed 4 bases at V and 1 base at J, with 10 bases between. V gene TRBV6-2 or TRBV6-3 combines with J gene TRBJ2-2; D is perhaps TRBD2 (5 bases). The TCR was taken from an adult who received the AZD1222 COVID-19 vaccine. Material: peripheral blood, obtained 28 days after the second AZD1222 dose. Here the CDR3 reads CASSSEGRNTGELFF. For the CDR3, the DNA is TGTGCCAGCAGTTCCGAAGGGAGGAACACCGGGGAGCTGTTTTTT.